The next 23 T cell receptor beta chains were all read from a single sample in a study of T cells in Graves' hyperthyroidism and ophthalmopathy. Template material for amplifying TCR beta CDR3 regions consisted of RNA transcripts. First-round RT-PCR of the TCR CDR3 relied on the HTBI primer set. Via MiXCR, TCRdb re-called the multiplex PCR reads, giving one row per CDR3 protein. The table shows approximately 490,000 distinct CDR3 sequences, with less than 25% occurring only once. Input material: blood. These receptors were taken from a woman in her 70s with Graves' ophthalmopathy.

This clonotype was counted ten times or more. The chain couples TRBV11-2 to TRBJ1-1; D gene unclear. V lost 3 bases and J lost 3, with 5 bases in between. The CDR3 length is 12 residues. Germline CDR1 SGHAT, CDR2 FQNNGV. This CDR3 reads CASSFLDTEAFF. The CDR3 bases are TGTGCCAGCAGCTTTCTGGACACTGAAGCTTTCTTT.

This clonotype came up a few times. V gene TRBV24-1 combines with J gene TRBJ2-3; TRBD1 might be the D (6 bases). The CDR3 loop spans 14 amino acids. V was shortened by 9 bases and J by 0 bases, with 12 bases between the two germline ends. From germline, CDR1 is KGHDR and CDR2 SFDVKD. CDR3 protein: CATASGASTDTQYF. The CDR3 coding sequence is TGTGCCACCGCATCAGGGGCGAGCACAGATACGCAGTATTTT.

This clonotype was seen a few times. The V gene is TRBV15, the J gene TRBJ1-1; D is perhaps TRBD1 (6 bases). CDR3 length: 16 amino acids. Trimming took off 0 bases at V and 5 bases at J, with 16 bases between the two ends. Looked up from germline, CDR1 is LNHNV and CDR2 is YYDKDF (reference sequence). The CDR3 nucleotides are TGTGCCACCAGCAGAGACCCTCCGGGACAACTAACTGAAGCTTTCTTT. Its translation is CATSRDPPGQLTEAFF.

A few counts support this clonotype. The V and J genes are TRBV12-5 and TRBJ2-1; 10 bases map to TRBD2. Looked up from germline, CDR1 is LGHNT and CDR2 is FRNRAP. J gave up 4 bases and V 3 bases, and 0 bases lay outside the gene matches. This CDR3 comprises 14 residues. The chain's CDR3 is CASGLAGGYNEQFF. DNA of the CDR3: TGTGCTAGTGGTTTAGCGGGGGGGTACAATGAGCAGTTCTTC.

With regard to this clonotype: One junction end does not reproduce the germline sequence, and a read error may be involved. V and J are TRBV5-8 and TRBJ1-1; D unclear. CDR1 is SGHTS and CDR2 is YDEGEE in the germline V gene. The CDR3 covers 15 residues. The CDR3 protein is CASSLALTLNTGAFF. DNA for the CDR3: TGTGCCAGCAGCTTGGCCCTGACCTTGAACACTGGAGCTTTCTTT.

A few counts support this clonotype. V gene TRBV7-9 combines with J gene TRBJ2-1; D ambiguous. This CDR3 comprises 13 residues. The germline CDR1 and CDR2 sequences are SEHNR and FQNEAQ (reference sequence). With 5 bases removed from V and 3 bases from J, the gap between germline ends came to 8 bases. DNA for the CDR3: TGTGCCAGCAGCCCGGCCCTCTACAATGAGCAGTTCTTC. Protein sequence: CASSPALYNEQFF.

The rearrangement joins TRBV6-2 or TRBV6-3 to TRBJ1-2; the D is unclear. The V end was cut by 0 bases, the J end by 5 bases, with 7 bases between. Germline V lookup: CDR1 MNHEY, CDR2 SVGEGT. The CDR3 consists of 13 residues. The CDR3 here is CASSYSFGYGYTF. DNA for the CDR3: TGTGCCAGCAGTTACTCTTTCGGTTATGGCTACACCTTC.

There are many counts of this clonotype. The rearrangement links TRBV29-1 to TRBJ2-7; D possibly corresponds to TRBD2 (6 bases). Germline-derived CDR1 and CDR2 are SQVTM and ANQGSEA. CDR3 length: 12 amino acids. V lost 3 bases and J lost 4, with 10 bases in between. Here the CDR3 reads CSVELAPYEQYF. CDR3 nucleotide sequence: TGCAGCGTTGAGCTAGCGCCGTACGAGCAGTACTTC.

This clonotype was recorded many times. The V call is TRBV12-3 or TRBV12-4, the J call TRBJ1-5; 7 nucleotides line up with TRBD1. The CDR3 runs to 15 residues. V dropped 3 bases and J dropped 2; count of bases not matched to a gene: 4. The chain's CDR3 is CASSFGQAGNQPQHF. The DNA of the CDR3 is TGTGCCAGCAGTTTCGGACAGGCTGGCAATCAGCCCCAGCATTTT.

The rearrangement joins TRBV7-2 to TRBJ2-1; 11 bases fit TRBD2. V was pared by 1 base and J by 10 bases, with 9 bases of the junction left unmatched. The CDR3 runs 16 residues. Germline V gives CDR1 SGHTA, CDR2 FQGNSA. The CDR3, as DNA: TGTGCCAGCAGCTTAGAAGTGACTAGCGGGATAAGGGAGCAGTTCTTC. It translates to CASSLEVTSGIREQFF.

This clonotype was detected only a few times. J is TRBJ1-2 and V is TRBV29-1; perhaps TRBD1 as D (6 bases). CDR3 length: 13 amino acids. Germline V gene lookup returns CDR1 SQVTM and CDR2 ANQGSEA. The V end was cut by 6 bases, the J end by 4 bases, with 15 bases between. CDR3 coding DNA: TGCAGCGTCGGTGCGACAGGCGGCTATGGCTACACCTTC. Translating it yields CSVGATGGYGYTF.

This clonotype showed up many times. V is TRBV2 and J is TRBJ2-7; TRBD2 aligns across 12 bases. Germline V gene data show CDR1 as SNHLY and CDR2 as FYNNEI. CDR3 length equals 15 residues. Trimming took 1 base from V and 4 from J; bases not matched to a gene: 2. CDR3 amino acids: CASSEGLAGDYEQYF. CDR3 DNA: TGTGCCAGCAGTGAAGGACTAGCGGGAGATTACGAGCAGTACTTC.

This clonotype was counted once. A read error is possible here, since a much larger clone lies one base away. V is TRBV5-1 and J is TRBJ1-6; D is unclear. Per the germline V gene, CDR1 is SGHRS and CDR2 is YFSETQ. The CDR3 sequence is 16 residues long. The CDR3 nucleotides read TGCGCCAGCAGCTCGGAGGATAGCTCCTATAATTCACCCCTCCAATTT. Translating gives CASSSEDSSYNSPLQF. The whole variable domain, remainder taken from reference TRBV5-1 and TRBJ1-6, is KAGVTQTPRYLIKTRGQQVTLSCSPISGHRSVSWYQQTPGQGLQFLFEYFSETQRNKGNFPGRFSGRQFSNSRSEMNVSTLELGDSALYLCASSSEDSSYNSPLQFGNGTRLTVT.

This clonotype showed up just a few times. This chain links TRBV7-2 with TRBJ2-7; perhaps D is TRBD1 or TRBD2 (5 bases each). The CDR3 covers 15 residues. Deletions cut 4 bases from V and 1 base from J, with 14 bases between. CDR1 and CDR2 from the germline V gene are SGHTA and FQGNSA. The CDR3 sequence: CASSSEGSSSYEQYF. The CDR3 bases are TGTGCCAGCAGCTCAGAGGGGTCCTCTTCCTACGAGCAGTACTTC.

This clonotype was seen a handful of times. The CDR3 protein is CASSPRDVNTEAFF. The CDR3 bases are TGTGCCAGCAGCCCAAGAGATGTGAACACTGAAGCTTTCTTT. This chain links TRBV11-2 with TRBJ1-1; D ambiguous. This CDR3 is built from 14 residues. Germline V lookup: CDR1 SGHAT, CDR2 FQNNGV. Trimming took off 5 bases at V and 0 bases at J, with 10 bases between the two ends. The variable domain in full, with the rest retrieved from reference TRBV11-2 and TRBJ1-1, is EAGVAQSPRYKIIEKRQSVAFWCNPISGHATLYWYQQILGQGPKLLIQFQNNGVVDDSQLPKDRFSAERLKGVDSTLKIQPAKLEDSAVYLCASSPRDVNTEAFFGQGTRLTVV.

This clonotype has ten or more counts. CDR3 in DNA: TGTGCCAGCAGTTTATGGAACAGAAACCAAGAGACCCAGTACTTC. Its translation: CASSLWNRNQETQYF. The chain is built from TRBV28 and TRBJ2-5, with unresolved D. V was cut by 0 bases and J by 0 bases, with 8 bases left in between. The CDR3 length is 15 residues. Germline CDR1 reads MDHEN; CDR2 reads SYDVKM.

The chain uses TRBV18 and TRBJ1-1; no clear D gene. Germline V gene sequence: CDR1 KGHSH, CDR2 LQKENI. This CDR3 is 12 amino acids long. V was trimmed by 5 bases and J by 3 bases, leaving 7 bases between them. CDR3 bases: TGTGCCAGCTCAAGGGCAGACACTGAAGCTTTCTTT. Translating it yields CASSRADTEAFF.

In this sample, this clonotype turned up a few times. The chain couples TRBV30 to TRBJ2-1; possible D gene TRBD1, 6 bases. Trimming took 7 bases from V and 0 from J, leaving 16 bases between them. Germline CDR1 and CDR2: GTSNPN and SVGIG (reference sequence). The CDR3 runs to 15 residues. In nucleotides, the CDR3 is TGTGCCTCACAGGGCGCCCTTAGCTCCTACAATGAGCAGTTCTTC. This translates into CASQGALSSYNEQFF.

Only one count was recorded for this clonotype. The V gene is TRBV6-1, the J gene TRBJ2-1; 9 bases line up with TRBD1. CDR3 length equals 16 residues. The germline CDR1 and CDR2 sequences are MNHNS and SASEGT. Trimming at V came to 6 bases and at J to 9 bases, leaving 15 bases not matched to a gene. CDR3 nucleotides: TGTGCCAGCAGCCCCCAGGGGACAGGGCGTGGTGGTGAGCAGTTCTTC. It is translated as CASSPQGTGRGGEQFF.

In the case of this clonotype: A read error may be the cause here, since a much bigger clone is one base away. The V gene is TRBV24-1, the J gene TRBJ1-1; D is ambiguous. Germline CDR1 reads KGHDR; CDR2 reads SFDVKD. This CDR3 comprises 13 residues. V shed 1 base and J shed 4 bases, with 6 bases lying between them. The CDR3 loop reads CATSDFRATEAFF. The CDR3 region has the DNA TGTGCCACCAGTGATTTTAGGGCCACTGAAGCTTTCTTT.

V and J are TRBV19 and TRBJ1-2; D remains ambiguous. From germline, CDR1 is LNHDA and CDR2 SQIVND (reference sequence). Deletions cut 0 bases from V and 7 bases from J, with 9 bases between. This CDR3 has 13 residues. The CDR3 reads CASSIDRRGGYTF. The CDR3 bases are TGTGCCAGTAGTATAGATCGTCGAGGTGGCTACACCTTC.

The CDR3 here is CASSAANTGELFF. The CDR3 region has the DNA TGTGCCAGCAGCGCCGCGAACACCGGGGAGCTGTTTTTT. The V gene is TRBV7-2, the J gene TRBJ2-2; unclear D gene. The germline V gene has CDR1 SGHTA and CDR2 FQGNSA. V lost 5 bases and J 0 bases, leaving 4 bases between the germline ends. This CDR3 has 13 residues.

The sample holds many counts of this clonotype. The chain has TRBV27 and TRBJ2-5; 7 nucleotides match TRBD1. This CDR3 has 16 amino acids. Germline V gene lookup returns CDR1 MNHEY and CDR2 SMNVEV (reference sequence). Losses at the gene ends were 5 bases for V and 1 base for J; bases not matched to a gene: 10. CDR3 loop: CASSPVGDRVQETQYF. The CDR3 nucleotides are TGTGCCAGCAGTCCCGTCGGCGACAGGGTCCAAGAGACCCAGTACTTC.